This T cell receptor beta chain comes out of a study of CD8+CD57+ T cells in acquired aplastic anemia. The V segment lost 8 bases and the J segment 4 bases; nucleotides outside the gene matches: 8. The CDR3 sequence is 14 residues long. The germline V gene has CDR1 MGHDK and CDR2 SYGVNS. Profiles of TCR beta VDJ and CDR3 were generated from a genomic DNA template. TCRdb itself ran the reads through MiXCR, one entry per CDR3 protein. The sample consists of approximately 190,000 distinct CDR3 sequences, 40% to 50% of them appearing once. All patients picked for sequencing had shown, by flow cytometry, an expansion of CD8+CD57+ cells. This clonotype was seen only a few times.

The sequenced material came from sorted CD4+, CD8+, or CD8+CD57+ T cells (not recorded which) from PBMCs. The chain uses TRBV25-1 and TRBJ2-3, with 8 bases aligning to TRBD1. This TCR derives from a human donor with aplastic anemia. The chain's CDR3 is CASQGQGGADTQYF. The CDR3 DNA follows: TGTGCCAGCCAAGGACAGGGAGGCGCAGATACGCAGTATTTT.